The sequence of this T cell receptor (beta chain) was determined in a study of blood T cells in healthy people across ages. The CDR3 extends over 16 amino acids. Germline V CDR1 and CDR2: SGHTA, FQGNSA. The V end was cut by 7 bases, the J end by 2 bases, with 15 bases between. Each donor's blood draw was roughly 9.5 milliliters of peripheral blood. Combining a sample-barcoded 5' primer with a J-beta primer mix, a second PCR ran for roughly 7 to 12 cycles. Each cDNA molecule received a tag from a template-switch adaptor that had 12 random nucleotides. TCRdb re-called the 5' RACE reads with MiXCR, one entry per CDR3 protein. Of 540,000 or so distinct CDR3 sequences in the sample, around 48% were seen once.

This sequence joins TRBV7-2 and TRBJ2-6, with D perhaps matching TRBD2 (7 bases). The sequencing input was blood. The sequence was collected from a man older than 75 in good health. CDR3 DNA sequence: TGTGCCAGCACTCAAAGGGGGGGCGCTGGGGCCAACGTCCTGACTTTC. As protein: CASTQRGGAGANVLTF.